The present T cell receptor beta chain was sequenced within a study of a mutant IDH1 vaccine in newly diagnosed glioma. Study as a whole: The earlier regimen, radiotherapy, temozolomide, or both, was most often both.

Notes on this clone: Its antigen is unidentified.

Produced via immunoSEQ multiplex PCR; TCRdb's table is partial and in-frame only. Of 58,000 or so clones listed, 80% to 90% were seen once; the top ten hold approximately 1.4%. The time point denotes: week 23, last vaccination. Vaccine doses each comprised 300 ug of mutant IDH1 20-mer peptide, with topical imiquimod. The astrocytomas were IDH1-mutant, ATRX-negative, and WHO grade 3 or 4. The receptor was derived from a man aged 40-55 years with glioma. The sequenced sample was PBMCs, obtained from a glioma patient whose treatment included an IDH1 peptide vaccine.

The CDR3 loop is CSVEGRGADHEQFF. CDR3 DNA: TGCAGCGTTGAAGGGAGGGGCGCTGATCATGAGCAGTTCTTC. The chain recombines TRBV29-1 with TRBJ2-1; possibly TRBD2 for D (6 bases). V lost 1 base and J 8 bases, leaving 15 bases between the germline ends. The CDR3 runs to 14 residues. The V gene's germline CDR1 is SQVTM and CDR2 ANQGSEA.